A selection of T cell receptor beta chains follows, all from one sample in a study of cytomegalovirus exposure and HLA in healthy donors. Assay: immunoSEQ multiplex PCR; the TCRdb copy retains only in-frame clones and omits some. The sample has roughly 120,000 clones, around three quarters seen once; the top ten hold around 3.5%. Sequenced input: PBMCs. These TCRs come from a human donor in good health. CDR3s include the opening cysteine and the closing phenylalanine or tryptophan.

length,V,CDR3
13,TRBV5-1,CASSPDRGNIQYF
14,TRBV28,CASNASDRGFEQYF
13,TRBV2,CASSSQKNTEAFF
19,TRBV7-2,CASSLRPSGRTTNTGELFF
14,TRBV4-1,CASSQNPDRDEQYF
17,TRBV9,CASSKERGRGGWLTQYF
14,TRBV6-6,CASKQGSSGNTIYF
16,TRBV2,CASRMGQLLNTDTQYF
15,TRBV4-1,CASSQDPGGNQPQHF
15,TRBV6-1,CASSEAGGSPYEQYF